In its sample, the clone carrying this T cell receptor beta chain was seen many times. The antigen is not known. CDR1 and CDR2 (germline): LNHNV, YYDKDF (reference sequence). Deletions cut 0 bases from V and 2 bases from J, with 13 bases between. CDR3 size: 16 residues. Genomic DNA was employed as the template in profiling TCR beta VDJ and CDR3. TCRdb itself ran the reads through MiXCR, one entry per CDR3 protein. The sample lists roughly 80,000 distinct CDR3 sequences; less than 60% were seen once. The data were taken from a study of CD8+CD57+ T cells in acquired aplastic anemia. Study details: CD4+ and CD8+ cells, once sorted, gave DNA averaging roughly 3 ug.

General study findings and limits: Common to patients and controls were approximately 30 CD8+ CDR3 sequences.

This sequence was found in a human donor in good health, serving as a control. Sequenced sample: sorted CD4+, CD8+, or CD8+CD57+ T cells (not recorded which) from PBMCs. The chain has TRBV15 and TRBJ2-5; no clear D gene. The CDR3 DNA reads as TGTGCCACCAGCAGAGAAACCGGCACAGCACAAGAGACCCAGTACTTC. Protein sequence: CATSRETGTAQETQYF.